This section outlines one T cell receptor beta chain sequence together with its context. The antigen is unknown. This sample is part of a study of vaccination and CD4 T cells after COVID-19. Study details: The makeup of the convalescents was six males and four females, two of them Hispanic. In culture, cells were exposed to overlapping spike peptides from SARS-CoV-2, HCoV-NL63, HCoV-OC43 and HCoV-229E.

With the Oncomine TCR Beta short-read assay, DNA from cultured CD4+ T cells was sequenced. TCRdb reanalysed the PCR reads using MiXCR and keeps one entry per CDR3 protein. The repertoire holds about 19,000 distinct CDR3 sequences, with approximately 80% as singletons. Treatment described: roughly 11-day PBMC culture with coronavirus spike peptide pools or control peptides (ViraFEST assay). Germline V gives CDR1 SGHTA, CDR2 FQGNSA. With 1 base removed from V and 1 base from J, the gap between germline ends came to 7 bases. The CDR3 spans 15 residues. This TCR was sampled from a human donor who received a COVID-19 vaccine. The chain recombines TRBV7-2 with TRBJ2-2, with D unclear. This sample comprised CD4+ T cells from blood, cultured in vitro, obtained after SARS-CoV-2 vaccination. The CDR3 region has the DNA TGTGCCAGCAGCTTAGATTTAGGGAACACCGGGGAGCTGTTTTTT. It codes for CASSLDLGNTGELFF.